The next 17 T cell receptor beta chains were all read from a single sample in a study of monozygotic twins with inflammatory bowel disease. No DNA is given; TCRdb re-called the 5' RACE reads and lists each CDR3 protein once. The sample includes 150,000 to 200,000 distinct CDR3 sequences. Sequencing input: blood. The receptors shown here come from a human donor with ulcerative colitis or Crohn's disease, or a healthy co-twin of an affected twin (not recorded which).

The chain couples TRBV19 to TRBJ2-7; the D call from TCRdb, TRBD2, cannot be confirmed without DNA. Germline V lookup: CDR1 LNHDA, CDR2 SQIVND (reference sequence). This CDR3 is 14 amino acids long. Here the CDR3 reads CASRELAGGREQYF.

The chain employs TRBV25-1 and TRBJ1-5; TCRdb's assignment of TRBD1 cannot be checked, as there is no DNA. This CDR3 comprises 16 residues. Germline V gene sequence: CDR1 MGHDK, CDR2 SYGVNS. The CDR3 loop reads CASSESGTHSNQPQHF.

The rearrangement uses TRBV3-1 and TRBJ2-7. Germline values: CDR1 LGHDT, CDR2 YNNKEL (reference sequence). This CDR3 is built from 14 residues. The CDR3 here is CASSLRTPSYEQYF.

This chain joins TRBV7-3 and TRBJ2-3; the TRBD2 assignment by TCRdb is unverifiable without DNA. The CDR3 is made up of 15 amino acids. Germline loops: CDR1 SGHTA, CDR2 FQGTGA. This CDR3 reads CASSLRRGGTDTQYF.

The V call is TRBV4-3, the J call TRBJ1-3. Germline lookup yields CDR1 LGHNA and CDR2 YSLEER. The CDR3 consists of 15 residues. CDR3 loop: CASSQDHRGRNTIYF.

The gene calls are TRBV28 and TRBJ2-7; checking the TCRdb D call of TRBD1 is not possible without DNA. The CDR3 loop spans 16 amino acids. Germline V gene data show CDR1 as MDHEN and CDR2 as SYDVKM. This chain's CDR3 is CASRVGGTATFYEQYF.

J is TRBJ2-1 and V is TRBV5-4; lacking DNA, the TRBD1 call made by TCRdb goes unchecked. CDR1 SGHNT and CDR2 YYREEE come from the germline V gene (reference sequence). The CDR3 is 15 amino acids. This CDR3 reads CASSLGQGGFDEQFF.

This rearrangement joins TRBV27 to TRBJ1-5. The CDR3 covers 14 residues. Germline values: CDR1 MNHEY, CDR2 SMNVEV (reference sequence). The CDR3 sequence: CASRGYGSNQPQHF.

The chain has TRBV11-2 and TRBJ2-7. The CDR3 spans 12 residues. The V gene's germline CDR1 is SGHAT and CDR2 FQNNGV. The CDR3 is CASSLGHGEQYF.

The chain employs TRBV5-1 and TRBJ1-6; TCRdb designates TRBD1, a call that cannot be tested without DNA. The CDR3 length is 16 residues. Per the germline V gene, CDR1 is SGHRS and CDR2 is YFSETQ. Here the CDR3 reads CASSLVGGSDNSPLHF.

The chain uses TRBV5-1 and TRBJ2-1; TCRdb calls TRBD1, which cannot be checked without DNA. Germline V gene data show CDR1 as SGHRS and CDR2 as YFSETQ. The CDR3 contains 14 residues. The CDR3 protein is CASSFPTGQYEQFF.

The chain employs TRBV10-3 and TRBJ1-3. CDR3 length: 13 residues. Germline V gene lookup returns CDR1 ENHRY and CDR2 SYGVKD. CDR3 sequence: CAISEHSGNTIYF.

The chain combines TRBV7-9 with TRBJ1-5; no DNA is available, so the TRBD1 call from TCRdb remains unchecked. The CDR3 covers 15 residues. CDR1 is SEHNR and CDR2 is FQNEAQ in the germline V gene (reference sequence). This CDR3 is CASSPSGVRNQPQHF.

The chain carries TRBV29-1 and TRBJ2-7; the TRBD2 assignment by TCRdb is unverifiable without DNA. The CDR3 contains 15 residues. Germline CDR1 and CDR2: SQVTM and ANQGSEA. CDR3 protein: CSAKLAGGNSYEQYF.

This chain links TRBV5-1 with TRBJ2-7. The length of the CDR3 is 13 residues. The V gene's germline CDR1 is SGHRS and CDR2 YFSETQ. The CDR3 region is CASSLKGSYEQYF.

The chain joins TRBV20-1 to TRBJ2-2; TCRdb designates TRBD2, a call that cannot be tested without DNA. The CDR3 is made up of 16 amino acids. Germline CDR1 and CDR2: DFQATT and SNEGSKA (reference sequence). CDR3 loop: CSARASGRKNTGELFF.

The chain combines TRBV3-1 with TRBJ1-1. This CDR3 contains 13 residues. Germline loops: CDR1 LGHDT, CDR2 YNNKEL (reference sequence). CDR3 region: CASSQTKNTEAFF.